This TCR beta chain was retrieved from a study of memory CD4+ T cells and cytomegalovirus serostatus. The sort gate was single viable CD3+CD4+CD8-CD45RO+ cells for memory CD4+ T cells. Here immunoSEQ multiplex PCR was the method, and the copy in TCRdb shows in-frame clones only, minus some. The data hold 45,000 to 60,000 clones, with 80% observed a single time. V was pared by 5 bases and J by 2 bases, with 13 bases between. Looked up from germline, CDR1 is LNHNV and CDR2 is YYDKDF (reference sequence). This CDR3 has 16 amino acids. The rearrangement joins TRBV15 to TRBJ2-6; the D gene is possibly TRBD2 (5 bases). What was sequenced was memory CD4+ T cells from blood. This TCR was sampled from an adult in good health and CMV-seropositive. The DNA of the CDR3 is TGTGCCACCAGCGGTTCGGGATGGGCTGGGGCCAACGTCCTGACTTTC. Translated: CATSGSGWAGANVLTF.